This T cell receptor (beta chain) was captured by sequencing in a study of shared clonotypes between healthy human individuals. V was clipped by 0 bases and J by 1 base, with 8 bases between them. The CDR3 contains 14 residues. Germline V CDR1 and CDR2: SGHRS, YFSETQ. Notes on this clone: The identical CDR3 is also encoded by other nucleotide sequences in the sample.

Using immunoSEQ multiplex PCR, the repertoire was profiled, and TCRdb retains in-frame clones only, with some absent. The sample includes around 2.5 million clones, more than 85% seen only once; the top ten take about 0.39%. V gene TRBV5-1 combines with J gene TRBJ2-7; D is uncertain. The clonotype was recovered from a man aged 18 to 30 in good health. Some clones in this sample may be carry-over from other donors' samples. The sequenced material came from naive CD4+ T cells from PBMCs. This sample's subset: CD45RA+ positively selected. The CDR3 region is CASSLEDRSYEQYF. The CDR3 nucleotides read TGCGCCAGCAGCTTGGAGGACCGATCCTACGAGCAGTACTTC.